These 5 T cell receptor beta chains came from one sample sequenced in a study of OX40 agonist ivuxolimab in advanced cancers. Library creation used the immunoSEQ multiplex PCR assay. The table comes from immuneACCESS by way of TCRdb, which keeps in-frame sequences with V and J called. Part of the clones is missing from these tables; in studies checked, under half for an unresolved V gene and the rest for unknown reasons. Here the sample has 15,000 to 20,000 clones; around 67% occur a single time. The top ten constitute roughly 26% of the sample. Source: CD4+ or CD8+ T cells sorted from blood, taken in a trial of the OX40 agonist ivuxolimab. Receptors were obtained from an adult with an advanced solid tumor such as melanoma, head and neck, liver or kidney cancer.

The rearrangement uses TRBV7-8 and TRBJ1-4; 8 nucleotides align to TRBD1. The J segment lost 1 base and the V segment lost 3 bases, leaving 13 bases of the junction unmatched. The CDR3 runs 19 residues. Germline CDR1 is SGHVS and CDR2 is FQNEAQ. The CDR3 reads CASSFLLDREGLTNEKLFF. The CDR3 bases are TGTGCCAGCAGCTTTCTCTTGGACAGGGAGGGACTAACTAATGAAAAACTGTTTTTT.

This clone showed up just a few times. The chain couples TRBV30 to TRBJ2-7; tentatively, D is TRBD1 (5 bases). Trimming took off 7 bases at V and 1 base at J, with 8 bases between the two ends. CDR1 GTSNPN and CDR2 SVGIG come from the germline V gene (reference sequence). The CDR3 is 11 amino acids. CDR3 nucleotides: TGTGCCTCGACAGCTTCCTACGAGCAGTACTTC. Translating it yields CASTASYEQYF.

The gene calls are TRBV18 and TRBJ2-7; D is uncertain. V lost 6 bases to trimming and J lost 13 bases, with 22 bases between them. There are 13 residues in the CDR3. The V gene's germline CDR1 is KGHSH and CDR2 LQKENI. CDR3 in DNA: TGTGCCAGCTCGCCGTCCCACGTTGAAAGGCAATACTTC. It encodes CASSPSHVERQYF.

The V and J genes are TRBV4-2 and TRBJ2-3, with 9 bases aligning to TRBD2. Germline CDR1 and CDR2: LGHNA and YNFKEQ. Trimming took 3 bases from V and 1 from J; bases not matched to a gene: 5. This CDR3 is built from 16 residues. Here the CDR3 DNA reads TGTGCCAGCAGCCAGTTAGCGGGAGAAGGCACAGATACGCAGTATTTT. Residues: CASSQLAGEGTDTQYF.

This rearrangement joins TRBV6-5 to TRBJ2-7; 7 nucleotides align to TRBD2. Germline V gives CDR1 MNHEY, CDR2 SVGAGI. V lost 6 bases and J lost 5; bases outside the gene matches: 7. The CDR3 totals 13 residues. The CDR3 here is CASSPKREDEQYF. The CDR3 DNA follows: TGTGCCAGCAGCCCCAAGCGGGAAGACGAGCAGTACTTC.